These T cell receptor beta chains were read from a single sample in a study of PD-L1 blockade in urothelial cancer. Using immunoSEQ multiplex PCR, the repertoire was profiled, and TCRdb retains in-frame clones only, with some absent. The sample consists of about 52,000 clones, about 72% of them appearing once. Sequencing was performed on PBMCs, taken around atezolizumab (anti-PD-L1) treatment. These receptors came from an older man with urothelial cancer. CDR3s include the opening cysteine and the closing phenylalanine or tryptophan.

v_call,j_call,cdr3_aa
TRBV27,TRBJ2-1,CASRAWDRGYLYNEQFF
TRBV4-1,TRBJ2-1,CASSQDWSGLYNEQFF
TRBV5-5,TRBJ2-5,CASSVGTGEWKTQYF
TRBV19,TRBJ1-2,CASIPDRGRPYGYTF
TRBV7-2,TRBJ2-7,CASSFSGSSPYNEQYF
TRBV7-2,TRBJ2-2,CASSPGTSGGTGELFF
TRBV5-1,TRBJ1-2,CASSLDSTHTYGYTF
TRBV5-1,TRBJ1-5,CASSPQGRSNQPQHF
TRBV18,TRBJ1-1,CASSPQGASTEAFF
TRBV5-1,TRBJ2-3,CASSLDGRGRDTQYF
TRBV27,TRBJ2-3,CASSFGRADTQYF